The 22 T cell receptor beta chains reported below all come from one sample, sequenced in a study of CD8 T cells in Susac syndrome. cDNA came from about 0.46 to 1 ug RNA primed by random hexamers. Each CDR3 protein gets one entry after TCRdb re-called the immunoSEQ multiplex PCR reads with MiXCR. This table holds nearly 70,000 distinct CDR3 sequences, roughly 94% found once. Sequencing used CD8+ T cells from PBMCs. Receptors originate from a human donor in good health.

CDR3 region: CARVKGTPVYGYTF. The DNA of the CDR3 is TGCGCCAGAGTTAAGGGGACCCCCGTCTATGGCTACACCTTC. The chain recombines TRBV5-1 with TRBJ1-2, with TRBD1 as a possible D gene (5 bases). V was shortened by 8 bases and J by 4 bases, with 18 bases between the two germline ends. The germline CDR1 and CDR2 sequences are SGHRS and YFSETQ. The CDR3 consists of 14 residues.

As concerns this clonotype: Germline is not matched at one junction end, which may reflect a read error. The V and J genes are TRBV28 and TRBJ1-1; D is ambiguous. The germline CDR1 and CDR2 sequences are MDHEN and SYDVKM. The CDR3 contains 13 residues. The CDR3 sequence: CASSLRRNTEVFF. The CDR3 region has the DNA TGTGCCAGCAGTTTACGCAGGAACACTGAAGTTTTCTTT.

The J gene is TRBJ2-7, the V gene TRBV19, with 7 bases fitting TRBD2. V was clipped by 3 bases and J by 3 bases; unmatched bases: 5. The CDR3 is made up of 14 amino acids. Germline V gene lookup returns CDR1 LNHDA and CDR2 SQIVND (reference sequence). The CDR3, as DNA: TGTGCCAGTAGTATTTTGGCGGGGGACTACGAGCAGTACTTC. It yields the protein CASSILAGDYEQYF.

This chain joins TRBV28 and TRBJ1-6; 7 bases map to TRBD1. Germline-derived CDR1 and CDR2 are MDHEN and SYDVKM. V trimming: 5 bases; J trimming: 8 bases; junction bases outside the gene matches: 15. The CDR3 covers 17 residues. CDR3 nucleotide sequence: TGTGCCAGCAGTGGACCCTATCAGACAGGGAATTATTCACCCCTCCACTTT. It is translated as CASSGPYQTGNYSPLHF. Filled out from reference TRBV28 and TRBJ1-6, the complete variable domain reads DVKVTQSSRYLVKRTGEKVFLECVQDMDHENMFWYRQDPGLGLRLIYFSYDVKMKEKGDIPEGYSVSREKKERFSLILESASTNQTSMYLCASSGPYQTGNYSPLHFGNGTRLTVT.

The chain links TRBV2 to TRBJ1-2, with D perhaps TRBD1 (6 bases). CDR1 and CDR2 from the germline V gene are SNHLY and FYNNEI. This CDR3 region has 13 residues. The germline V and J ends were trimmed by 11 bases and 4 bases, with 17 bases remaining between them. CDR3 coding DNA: TGTGCCCGCAAGGACAGACGATCCTATGGCTACACCTTC. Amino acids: CARKDRRSYGYTF. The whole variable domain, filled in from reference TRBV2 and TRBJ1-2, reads EPEVTQTPSHQVTQMGQEVILRCVPISNHLYFYWYRQILGQKVEFLVSFYNNEISEKSEIFDDQFSVERPDGSNFTLKIRSTKLEDSAMYFCARKDRRSYGYTFGSGTRLTVV.

The CDR3 here is CASSLGQGNGETQYF. The CDR3 DNA follows: TGTGCCAGCAGCTTAGGACAGGGGAATGGCGAGACCCAGTACTTC. The chain is built from TRBV7-3 and TRBJ2-5, with TRBD1 matching over 9 bases. In germline, CDR1 is SGHTA, CDR2 FQGTGA. With 2 bases clipped from V and 5 bases from J, the junction kept 6 bases outside the gene matches. CDR3 size: 15 residues.

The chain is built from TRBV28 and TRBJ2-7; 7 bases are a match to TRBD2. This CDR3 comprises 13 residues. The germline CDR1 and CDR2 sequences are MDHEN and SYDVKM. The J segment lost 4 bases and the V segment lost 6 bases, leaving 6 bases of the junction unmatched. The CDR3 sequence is CASRLGGDYEQYF. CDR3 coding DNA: TGTGCCAGCAGATTGGGGGGGGATTACGAGCAGTACTTC.

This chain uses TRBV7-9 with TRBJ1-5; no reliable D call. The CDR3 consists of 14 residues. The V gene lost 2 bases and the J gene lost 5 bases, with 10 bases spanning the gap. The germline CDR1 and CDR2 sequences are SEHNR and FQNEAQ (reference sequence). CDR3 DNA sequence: TGTGCCAGCAGCTTATCTGGCCAATATCAGCCCCAGCATTTT. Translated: CASSLSGQYQPQHF.

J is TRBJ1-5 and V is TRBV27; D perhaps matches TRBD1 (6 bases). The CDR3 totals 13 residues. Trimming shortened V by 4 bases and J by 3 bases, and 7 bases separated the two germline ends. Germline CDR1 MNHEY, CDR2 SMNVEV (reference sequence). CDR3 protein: CASSYRVNQPQHF. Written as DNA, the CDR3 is TGTGCCAGCAGTTACAGGGTCAATCAGCCCCAGCATTTT.

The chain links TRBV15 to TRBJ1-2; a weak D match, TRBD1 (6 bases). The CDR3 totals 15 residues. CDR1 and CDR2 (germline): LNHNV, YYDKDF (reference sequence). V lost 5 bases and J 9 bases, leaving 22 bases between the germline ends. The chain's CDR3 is CATSSIGGASASYTF. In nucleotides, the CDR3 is TGTGCCACCAGCTCAATAGGGGGGGCGAGTGCGAGCTACACCTTC.

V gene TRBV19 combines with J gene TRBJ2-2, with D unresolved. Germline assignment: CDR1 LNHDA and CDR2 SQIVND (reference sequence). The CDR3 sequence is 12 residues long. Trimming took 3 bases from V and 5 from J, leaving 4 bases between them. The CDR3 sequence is CASSMRTGELFF. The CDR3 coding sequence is TGTGCCAGTAGTATGAGGACCGGGGAGCTGTTTTTT.

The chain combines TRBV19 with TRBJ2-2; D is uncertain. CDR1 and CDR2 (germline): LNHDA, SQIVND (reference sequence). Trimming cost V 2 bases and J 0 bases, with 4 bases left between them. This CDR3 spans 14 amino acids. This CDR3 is CASSIFSNTGELFF. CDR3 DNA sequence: TGTGCCAGTAGTATATTTTCGAACACCGGGGAGCTGTTTTTT. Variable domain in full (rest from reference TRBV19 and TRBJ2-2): DGGITQSPKYLFRKEGQNVTLSCEQNLNHDAMYWYRQDPGQGLRLIYYSQIVNDFQKGDIAEGYSVSREKKESFPLTVTSAQKNPTAFYLCASSIFSNTGELFFGEGSRLTVL.

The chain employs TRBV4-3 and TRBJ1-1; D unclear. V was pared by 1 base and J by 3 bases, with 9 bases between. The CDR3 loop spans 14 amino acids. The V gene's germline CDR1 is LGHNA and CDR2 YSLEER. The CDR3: CASSQGRVYTEAFF. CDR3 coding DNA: TGCGCCAGCAGCCAAGGGCGGGTGTACACTGAAGCTTTCTTT.

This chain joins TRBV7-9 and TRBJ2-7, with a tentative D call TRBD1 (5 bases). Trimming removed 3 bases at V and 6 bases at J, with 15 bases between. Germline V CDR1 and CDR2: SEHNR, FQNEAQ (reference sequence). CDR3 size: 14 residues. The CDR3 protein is CASSFLGDTGEQYF. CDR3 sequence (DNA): TGTGCCAGCAGCTTCCTGGGTGACACAGGCGAGCAGTACTTC.

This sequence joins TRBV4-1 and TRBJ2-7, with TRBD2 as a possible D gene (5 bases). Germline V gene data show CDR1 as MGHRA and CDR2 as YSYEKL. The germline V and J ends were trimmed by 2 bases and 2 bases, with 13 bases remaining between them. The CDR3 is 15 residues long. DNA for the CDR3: TGCGCCAGCAGCCAATCCAGCGGTACTGCCTACGAGCAGTACTTC. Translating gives CASSQSSGTAYEQYF.

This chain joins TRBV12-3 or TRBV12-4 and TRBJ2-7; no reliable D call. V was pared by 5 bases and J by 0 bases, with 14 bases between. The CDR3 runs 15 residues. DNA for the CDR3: TGTGCCAGCAGTCCCAACCTTCTAAGCTCCTACGAGCAGTACTTC. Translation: CASSPNLLSSYEQYF.

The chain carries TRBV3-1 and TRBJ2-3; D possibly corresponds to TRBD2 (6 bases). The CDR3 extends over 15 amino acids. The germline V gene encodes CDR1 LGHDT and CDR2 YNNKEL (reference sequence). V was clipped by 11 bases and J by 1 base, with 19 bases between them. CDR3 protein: CASRSSGTGTDTQYF. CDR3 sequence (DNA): TGTGCCTCCAGGAGTAGCGGAACTGGCACAGATACGCAGTATTTT.

For the CDR3, the DNA is TGTGCCAGCAGCCAGCGGGGGGGTCTCACCGGGGAGCTGTTTTTT. This sequence encodes CASSQRGGLTGELFF. The chain carries TRBV5-6 and TRBJ2-2, with TRBD2 identical over 10 bases. The CDR3 runs to 15 residues. The junction had 4 bases not matched to a gene; V was cut back by 4 bases and J by 4 bases. Per germline, CDR1 SGHDT and CDR2 YYEEEE.

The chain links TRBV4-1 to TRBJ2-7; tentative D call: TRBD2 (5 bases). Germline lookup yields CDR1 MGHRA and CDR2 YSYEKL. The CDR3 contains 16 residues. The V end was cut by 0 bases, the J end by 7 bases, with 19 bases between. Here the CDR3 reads CASSQESGPGLREQYV. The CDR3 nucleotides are TGCGCCAGCAGCCAAGAGAGTGGTCCGGGATTACGGGAGCAGTACGTC.

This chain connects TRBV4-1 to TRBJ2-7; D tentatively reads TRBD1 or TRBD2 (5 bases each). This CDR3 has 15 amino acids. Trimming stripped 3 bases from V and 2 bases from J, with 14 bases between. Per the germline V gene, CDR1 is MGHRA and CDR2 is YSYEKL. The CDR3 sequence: CASSQARDGTYEQYF. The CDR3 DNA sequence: TGCGCCAGCAGCCAGGCCCGGGACGGTACCTACGAGCAGTACTTC.

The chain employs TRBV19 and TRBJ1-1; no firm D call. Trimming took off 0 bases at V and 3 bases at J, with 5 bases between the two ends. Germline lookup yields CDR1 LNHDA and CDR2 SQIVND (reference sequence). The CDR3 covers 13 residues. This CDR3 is CASSIEVDTEAFF. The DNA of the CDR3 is TGTGCCAGTAGTATAGAGGTCGACACTGAAGCTTTCTTT.

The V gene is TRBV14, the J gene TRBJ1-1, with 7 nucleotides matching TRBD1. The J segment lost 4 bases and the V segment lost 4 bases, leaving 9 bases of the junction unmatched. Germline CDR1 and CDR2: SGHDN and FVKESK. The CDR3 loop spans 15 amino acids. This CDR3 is CASSLEGAHSTEAFF. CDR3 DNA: TGTGCCAGCAGCCTCGAGGGGGCGCATAGCACTGAAGCTTTCTTT.